The 4 T cell receptor beta chains presented below share a single source sample, sequenced in a study of shared clonotypes between healthy human individuals. The table came from immunoSEQ multiplex PCR; TCRdb's copy has only in-frame clones and leaves some out. Among around 1 million clones listed, 70% to 85% were seen once. Sequencing was done on a sample of memory CD4+ T cells sorted from blood. Subset defined: CD45RA-negative fraction. These receptors all stem from a young man in good health.

As DNA, the CDR3 is TGTGCCAGCAGCTTAAAGTCGGGAGGAAGCACCGGGGAGCTGTTTTTT. This gives the protein CASSLKSGGSTGELFF. V gene TRBV7-6 combines with J gene TRBJ2-2; 7 nucleotides align to TRBD2. This CDR3 comprises 16 residues. Trimming cost V 2 bases and J 4 bases; bases outside gene matches: 7. Germline V gene lookup returns CDR1 SGHVS and CDR2 FNYEAQ.

The V call is TRBV5-4, the J call TRBJ2-5, with D unresolved. CDR1 and CDR2 (germline): SGHNT, YYREEE (reference sequence). The V end was cut by 2 bases, the J end by 5 bases, with 4 bases between. The CDR3 spans 11 residues. The CDR3 reads CASSFGETQYF. The CDR3, as DNA: TGTGCCAGCAGCTTTGGGGAGACCCAGTACTTC. The full variable domain, its missing parts supplied by reference TRBV5-4 and TRBJ2-5, is ETGVTQSPTHLIKTRGQQVTLRCSSQSGHNTVSWYQQALGQGPQFIFQYYREEENGRGNFPPRFSGLQFPNYSSELNVNALELDDSALYLCASSFGETQYFGPGTRLLVL.

DNA for the CDR3: TGTGCCAGCAGTTACTCGAGTAAGGACCAAGAGACCCAGTACTTC. Its protein is CASSYSSKDQETQYF. V usage is TRBV6-6 and J usage is TRBJ2-5; no definite D call. With 0 bases removed from V and 0 bases from J, the gap between germline ends came to 8 bases. The CDR3 length is 15 residues. Germline CDR1 and CDR2: MNHNY and SVGAGI (reference sequence).

The chain carries TRBV28 and TRBJ1-5, with TRBD1 identical over 10 bases. V trimming: 2 bases; J trimming: 2 bases; junction bases outside the gene matches: 3. Germline V gives CDR1 MDHEN, CDR2 SYDVKM. This CDR3 is 16 amino acids long. CDR3 DNA sequence: TGTGCCAGCAGTTTACCCGGGACAGGGGGCAATCAGCCCCAGCATTTT. It codes for CASSLPGTGGNQPQHF.